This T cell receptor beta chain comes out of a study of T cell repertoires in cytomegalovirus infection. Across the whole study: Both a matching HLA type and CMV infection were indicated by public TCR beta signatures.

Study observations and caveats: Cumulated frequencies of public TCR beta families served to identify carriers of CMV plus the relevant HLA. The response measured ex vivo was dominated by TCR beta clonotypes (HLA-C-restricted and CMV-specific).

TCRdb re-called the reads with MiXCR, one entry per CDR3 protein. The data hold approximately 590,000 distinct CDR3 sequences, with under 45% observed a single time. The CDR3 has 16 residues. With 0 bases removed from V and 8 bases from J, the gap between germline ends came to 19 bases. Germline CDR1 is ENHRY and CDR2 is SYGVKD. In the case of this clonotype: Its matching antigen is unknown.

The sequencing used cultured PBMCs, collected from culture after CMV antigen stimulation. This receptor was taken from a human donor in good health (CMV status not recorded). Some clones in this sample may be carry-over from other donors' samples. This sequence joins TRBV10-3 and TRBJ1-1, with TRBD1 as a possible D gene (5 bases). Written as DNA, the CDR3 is TGTGCCATCAGTGAGTCGATAAGGCTTTTGGGGCGGGAAGCTTTCTTT. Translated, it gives CAISESIRLLGREAFF.